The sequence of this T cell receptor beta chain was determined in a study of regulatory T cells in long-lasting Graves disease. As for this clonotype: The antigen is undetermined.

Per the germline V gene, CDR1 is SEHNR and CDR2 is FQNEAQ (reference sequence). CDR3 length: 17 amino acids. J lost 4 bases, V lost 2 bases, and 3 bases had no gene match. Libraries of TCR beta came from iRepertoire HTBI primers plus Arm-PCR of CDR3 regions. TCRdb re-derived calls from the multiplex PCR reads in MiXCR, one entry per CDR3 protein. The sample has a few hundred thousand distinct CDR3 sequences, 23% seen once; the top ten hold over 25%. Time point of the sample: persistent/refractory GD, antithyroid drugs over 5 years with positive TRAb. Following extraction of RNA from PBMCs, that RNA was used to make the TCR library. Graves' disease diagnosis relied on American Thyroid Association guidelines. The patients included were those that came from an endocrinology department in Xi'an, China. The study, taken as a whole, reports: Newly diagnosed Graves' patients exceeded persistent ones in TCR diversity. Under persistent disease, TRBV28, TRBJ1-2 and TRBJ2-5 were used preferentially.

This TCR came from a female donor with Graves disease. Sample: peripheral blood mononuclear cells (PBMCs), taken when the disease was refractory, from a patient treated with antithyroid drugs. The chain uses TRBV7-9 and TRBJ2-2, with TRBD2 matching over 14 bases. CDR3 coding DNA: TGTGCCAGCAGCTTACCCGGACTAGCGGGGGGCACCGGGGAGCTGTTTTTT. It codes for CASSLPGLAGGTGELFF.